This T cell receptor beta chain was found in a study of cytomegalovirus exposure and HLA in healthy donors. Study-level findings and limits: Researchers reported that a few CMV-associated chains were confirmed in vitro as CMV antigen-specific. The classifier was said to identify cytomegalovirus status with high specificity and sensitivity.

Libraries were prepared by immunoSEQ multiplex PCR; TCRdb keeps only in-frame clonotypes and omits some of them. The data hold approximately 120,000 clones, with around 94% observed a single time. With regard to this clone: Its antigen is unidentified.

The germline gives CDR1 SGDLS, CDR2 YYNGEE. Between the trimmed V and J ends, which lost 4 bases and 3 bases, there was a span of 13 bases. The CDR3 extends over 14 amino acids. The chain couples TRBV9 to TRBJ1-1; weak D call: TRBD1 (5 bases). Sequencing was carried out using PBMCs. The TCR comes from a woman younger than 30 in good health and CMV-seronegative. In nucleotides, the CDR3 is TGTGCCAGCAGCCTCAGTGGGGGGTACACTGAAGCTTTCTTT. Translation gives CASSLSGGYTEAFF.